What follows is one TCR beta chain and its context. This entry belongs to a study of CD8+CD57+ T cells in acquired aplastic anemia. Study background: Quantities of DNA derived from sorted CD4+ and CD8+ cells averaged approximately 3 ug.

CD8+CD57+ cell expansion had been shown by flow cytometry in patients chosen for sequencing. Genomic DNA provided the template from which TCR beta VDJ and CDR3 profiles were obtained. TCRdb used MiXCR to reprocess the reads, holding one entry per CDR3 protein. The sample records approximately 260,000 distinct CDR3 sequences, around 82% being singletons. The CDR3 is 14 residues long. The ends were cut back, 4 bases at V and 3 bases at J, with 13 bases in the middle. CDR1 and CDR2 from the germline V gene are SEHNR and FQNEAQ (reference sequence). The rearrangement uses TRBV7-9 and TRBJ2-7, with a tentative D call TRBD1 (6 bases). Sequenced input: sorted CD4+, CD8+, or CD8+CD57+ T cells (not recorded which) from PBMCs. The sequence was obtained from a human donor with aplastic anemia. The CDR3 DNA reads TGTGCCAGCAGCTCGAAGGGGGACGGCTACGAGCAGTACTTC. Amino acids: CASSSKGDGYEQYF.